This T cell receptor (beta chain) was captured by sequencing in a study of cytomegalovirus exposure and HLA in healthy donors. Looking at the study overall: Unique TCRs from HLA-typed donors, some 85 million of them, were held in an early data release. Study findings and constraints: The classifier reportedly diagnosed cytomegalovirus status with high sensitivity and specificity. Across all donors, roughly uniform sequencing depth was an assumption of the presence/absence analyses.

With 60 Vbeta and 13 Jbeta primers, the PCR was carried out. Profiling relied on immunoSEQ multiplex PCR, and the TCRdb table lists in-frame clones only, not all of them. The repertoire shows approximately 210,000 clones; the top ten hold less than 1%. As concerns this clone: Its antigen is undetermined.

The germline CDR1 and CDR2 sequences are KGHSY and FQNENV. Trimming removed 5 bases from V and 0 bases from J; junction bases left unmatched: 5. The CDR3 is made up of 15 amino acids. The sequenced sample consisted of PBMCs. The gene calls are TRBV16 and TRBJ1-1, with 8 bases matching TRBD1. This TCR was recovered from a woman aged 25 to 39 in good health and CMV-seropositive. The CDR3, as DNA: TGTGCCAGCAGCGAGACAGGGGCTATGAACACTGAAGCTTTCTTT. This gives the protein CASSETGAMNTEAFF. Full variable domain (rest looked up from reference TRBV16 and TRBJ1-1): GEEVAQTPKHLVRGEGQKAKLYCAPIKGHSYVFWYQQVLKNEFKFLISFQNENVFDETGMPKERFSAKCLPNSPCSLEIQATKLEDSAVYFCASSETGAMNTEAFFGQGTRLTVV.